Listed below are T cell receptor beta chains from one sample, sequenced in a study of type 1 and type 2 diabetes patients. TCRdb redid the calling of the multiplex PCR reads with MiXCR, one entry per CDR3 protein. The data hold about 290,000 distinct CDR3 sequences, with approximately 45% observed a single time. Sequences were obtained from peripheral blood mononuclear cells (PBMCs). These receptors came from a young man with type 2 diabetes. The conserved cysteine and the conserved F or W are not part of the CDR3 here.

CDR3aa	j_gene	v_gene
ASSERHRDNTEAF	TRBJ1-1	TRBV6-1
SAPDGNTGELF	TRBJ2-2	TRBV20-1
AWSVSGTQY	TRBJ2-3	TRBV30
ASSQTSGRSEQY	TRBJ2-7	TRBV6-5
ASSWAVLIEQY	TRBJ2-7	TRBV6-2/TRBV6-3
AWSAANYNEQF	TRBJ2-1	TRBV30
AISLGTGNSYEQY	TRBJ2-7	TRBV10-3
AWSAQPNTEAF	TRBJ1-1	TRBV30
SARDLQGAANTEAF	TRBJ1-1	TRBV20-1
ASSDTGRTNEKLF	TRBJ1-4	TRBV6-5
ASSYFESTDTQY	TRBJ2-3	TRBV6-6
ASSGDRVSEAF	TRBJ1-1	TRBV27
AAVPRQGPYEQY	TRBJ2-7	TRBV28
ASSYRAGWTGGKETQY	.	TRBV6-5
SAWTGLYF	TRBJ1-1	TRBV29-1
ASSYGGSSYEQY	TRBJ2-7	TRBV12-3/TRBV12-4
ACSPEDTEAF	TRBJ1-1	TRBV6-6
ASSGGQGTRSSPLH	TRBJ1-6	TRBV28
ASRTGVEKLF	TRBJ1-4	TRBV2
ASSVEDMNTEAF	TRBJ1-1	TRBV9
ATGYRGNIQY	TRBJ2-4	TRBV28
ASSQVLGRTEAF	TRBJ1-1	TRBV4-2
ASSLPGSYEQY	TRBJ2-7	TRBV11-2
ASSFLFSGTGELF	TRBJ2-2	TRBV28
ASSLDSGTGSYEQY	TRBJ2-7	TRBV7-2
ASLGQVGQPQH	TRBJ1-5	TRBV19
SSYPRTGGEYKYGYT	TRBJ1-2	TRBV20-1
AISDRGANEQF	TRBJ2-1	TRBV10-3